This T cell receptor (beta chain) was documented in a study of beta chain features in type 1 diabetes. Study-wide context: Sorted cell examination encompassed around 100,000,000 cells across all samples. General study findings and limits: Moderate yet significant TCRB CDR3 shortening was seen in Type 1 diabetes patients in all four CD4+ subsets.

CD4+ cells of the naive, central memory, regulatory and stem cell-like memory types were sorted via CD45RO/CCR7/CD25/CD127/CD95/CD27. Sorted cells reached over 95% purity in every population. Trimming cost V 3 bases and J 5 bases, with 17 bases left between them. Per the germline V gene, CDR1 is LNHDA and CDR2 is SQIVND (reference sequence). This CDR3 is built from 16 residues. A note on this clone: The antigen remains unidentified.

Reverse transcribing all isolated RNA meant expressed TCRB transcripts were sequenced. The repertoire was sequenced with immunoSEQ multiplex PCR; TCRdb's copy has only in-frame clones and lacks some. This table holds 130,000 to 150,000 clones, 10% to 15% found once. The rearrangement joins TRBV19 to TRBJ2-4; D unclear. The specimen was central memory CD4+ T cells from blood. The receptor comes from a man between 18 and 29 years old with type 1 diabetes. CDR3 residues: CASSMGHIGVQNIQYF. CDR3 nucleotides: TGTGCCAGTAGTATGGGCCATATCGGAGTCCAAAACATTCAGTACTTC.